The sample holds a few counts of the clone carrying this T cell receptor beta chain. This specimen comes from a study of blood T cell repertoires in COVID-19. Study overall: Acute-phase and convalescent COVID-19 samples originated in the United States, Italy and Spain. From T cells, B-cell-depleted T cells, or PBMCs came the material, which was cDNA or gDNA.

The CDR3 runs 14 residues. The ends lost 5 bases at V and 8 bases at J; junction bases unmatched: 11. The germline gives CDR1 LNHDA, CDR2 SQIVND (reference sequence). Sequenced by immunoSEQ multiplex PCR; TCRdb stores in-frame clones only, minus some. The sample lists roughly 240,000 clones, about 86% occurring once. This receptor was identified in a woman aged 25-40 years who had recovered from COVID-19. Sequenced material: peripheral blood. This chain joins TRBV19 and TRBJ1-2; 7 bases fit TRBD1. Here the CDR3 DNA reads TGTGCCAGTAGTCTAAACGACAGGGCCGGCGGCTACACCTTC. Its translation is CASSLNDRAGGYTF.